This TCR beta chain was identified in a study of identical twins. TCRdb passed the 5' RACE reads through MiXCR, listing each CDR3 protein once. This table has roughly 720,000 distinct CDR3 sequences, roughly 18% appearing once. Germline lookup yields CDR1 DFQATT and CDR2 SNEGSKA (reference sequence). Trimming left V 3 bases short and J 2 bases short, with 17 bases between. CDR3 length: 16 amino acids. This clonotype was seen a handful of times. This sample also belongs to another study, concerning T cells expressing NK-cell markers.

The clonotype originates from a woman under 30 in good health. The chain recombines TRBV20-1 with TRBJ2-1; no clear D gene. Sequencing input: PBMCs. In DNA, the CDR3 is TGCAGTGCTAGGTCCGCCCAAATATTCACCTACAATGAGCAGTTCTTC. It yields the protein CSARSAQIFTYNEQFF.